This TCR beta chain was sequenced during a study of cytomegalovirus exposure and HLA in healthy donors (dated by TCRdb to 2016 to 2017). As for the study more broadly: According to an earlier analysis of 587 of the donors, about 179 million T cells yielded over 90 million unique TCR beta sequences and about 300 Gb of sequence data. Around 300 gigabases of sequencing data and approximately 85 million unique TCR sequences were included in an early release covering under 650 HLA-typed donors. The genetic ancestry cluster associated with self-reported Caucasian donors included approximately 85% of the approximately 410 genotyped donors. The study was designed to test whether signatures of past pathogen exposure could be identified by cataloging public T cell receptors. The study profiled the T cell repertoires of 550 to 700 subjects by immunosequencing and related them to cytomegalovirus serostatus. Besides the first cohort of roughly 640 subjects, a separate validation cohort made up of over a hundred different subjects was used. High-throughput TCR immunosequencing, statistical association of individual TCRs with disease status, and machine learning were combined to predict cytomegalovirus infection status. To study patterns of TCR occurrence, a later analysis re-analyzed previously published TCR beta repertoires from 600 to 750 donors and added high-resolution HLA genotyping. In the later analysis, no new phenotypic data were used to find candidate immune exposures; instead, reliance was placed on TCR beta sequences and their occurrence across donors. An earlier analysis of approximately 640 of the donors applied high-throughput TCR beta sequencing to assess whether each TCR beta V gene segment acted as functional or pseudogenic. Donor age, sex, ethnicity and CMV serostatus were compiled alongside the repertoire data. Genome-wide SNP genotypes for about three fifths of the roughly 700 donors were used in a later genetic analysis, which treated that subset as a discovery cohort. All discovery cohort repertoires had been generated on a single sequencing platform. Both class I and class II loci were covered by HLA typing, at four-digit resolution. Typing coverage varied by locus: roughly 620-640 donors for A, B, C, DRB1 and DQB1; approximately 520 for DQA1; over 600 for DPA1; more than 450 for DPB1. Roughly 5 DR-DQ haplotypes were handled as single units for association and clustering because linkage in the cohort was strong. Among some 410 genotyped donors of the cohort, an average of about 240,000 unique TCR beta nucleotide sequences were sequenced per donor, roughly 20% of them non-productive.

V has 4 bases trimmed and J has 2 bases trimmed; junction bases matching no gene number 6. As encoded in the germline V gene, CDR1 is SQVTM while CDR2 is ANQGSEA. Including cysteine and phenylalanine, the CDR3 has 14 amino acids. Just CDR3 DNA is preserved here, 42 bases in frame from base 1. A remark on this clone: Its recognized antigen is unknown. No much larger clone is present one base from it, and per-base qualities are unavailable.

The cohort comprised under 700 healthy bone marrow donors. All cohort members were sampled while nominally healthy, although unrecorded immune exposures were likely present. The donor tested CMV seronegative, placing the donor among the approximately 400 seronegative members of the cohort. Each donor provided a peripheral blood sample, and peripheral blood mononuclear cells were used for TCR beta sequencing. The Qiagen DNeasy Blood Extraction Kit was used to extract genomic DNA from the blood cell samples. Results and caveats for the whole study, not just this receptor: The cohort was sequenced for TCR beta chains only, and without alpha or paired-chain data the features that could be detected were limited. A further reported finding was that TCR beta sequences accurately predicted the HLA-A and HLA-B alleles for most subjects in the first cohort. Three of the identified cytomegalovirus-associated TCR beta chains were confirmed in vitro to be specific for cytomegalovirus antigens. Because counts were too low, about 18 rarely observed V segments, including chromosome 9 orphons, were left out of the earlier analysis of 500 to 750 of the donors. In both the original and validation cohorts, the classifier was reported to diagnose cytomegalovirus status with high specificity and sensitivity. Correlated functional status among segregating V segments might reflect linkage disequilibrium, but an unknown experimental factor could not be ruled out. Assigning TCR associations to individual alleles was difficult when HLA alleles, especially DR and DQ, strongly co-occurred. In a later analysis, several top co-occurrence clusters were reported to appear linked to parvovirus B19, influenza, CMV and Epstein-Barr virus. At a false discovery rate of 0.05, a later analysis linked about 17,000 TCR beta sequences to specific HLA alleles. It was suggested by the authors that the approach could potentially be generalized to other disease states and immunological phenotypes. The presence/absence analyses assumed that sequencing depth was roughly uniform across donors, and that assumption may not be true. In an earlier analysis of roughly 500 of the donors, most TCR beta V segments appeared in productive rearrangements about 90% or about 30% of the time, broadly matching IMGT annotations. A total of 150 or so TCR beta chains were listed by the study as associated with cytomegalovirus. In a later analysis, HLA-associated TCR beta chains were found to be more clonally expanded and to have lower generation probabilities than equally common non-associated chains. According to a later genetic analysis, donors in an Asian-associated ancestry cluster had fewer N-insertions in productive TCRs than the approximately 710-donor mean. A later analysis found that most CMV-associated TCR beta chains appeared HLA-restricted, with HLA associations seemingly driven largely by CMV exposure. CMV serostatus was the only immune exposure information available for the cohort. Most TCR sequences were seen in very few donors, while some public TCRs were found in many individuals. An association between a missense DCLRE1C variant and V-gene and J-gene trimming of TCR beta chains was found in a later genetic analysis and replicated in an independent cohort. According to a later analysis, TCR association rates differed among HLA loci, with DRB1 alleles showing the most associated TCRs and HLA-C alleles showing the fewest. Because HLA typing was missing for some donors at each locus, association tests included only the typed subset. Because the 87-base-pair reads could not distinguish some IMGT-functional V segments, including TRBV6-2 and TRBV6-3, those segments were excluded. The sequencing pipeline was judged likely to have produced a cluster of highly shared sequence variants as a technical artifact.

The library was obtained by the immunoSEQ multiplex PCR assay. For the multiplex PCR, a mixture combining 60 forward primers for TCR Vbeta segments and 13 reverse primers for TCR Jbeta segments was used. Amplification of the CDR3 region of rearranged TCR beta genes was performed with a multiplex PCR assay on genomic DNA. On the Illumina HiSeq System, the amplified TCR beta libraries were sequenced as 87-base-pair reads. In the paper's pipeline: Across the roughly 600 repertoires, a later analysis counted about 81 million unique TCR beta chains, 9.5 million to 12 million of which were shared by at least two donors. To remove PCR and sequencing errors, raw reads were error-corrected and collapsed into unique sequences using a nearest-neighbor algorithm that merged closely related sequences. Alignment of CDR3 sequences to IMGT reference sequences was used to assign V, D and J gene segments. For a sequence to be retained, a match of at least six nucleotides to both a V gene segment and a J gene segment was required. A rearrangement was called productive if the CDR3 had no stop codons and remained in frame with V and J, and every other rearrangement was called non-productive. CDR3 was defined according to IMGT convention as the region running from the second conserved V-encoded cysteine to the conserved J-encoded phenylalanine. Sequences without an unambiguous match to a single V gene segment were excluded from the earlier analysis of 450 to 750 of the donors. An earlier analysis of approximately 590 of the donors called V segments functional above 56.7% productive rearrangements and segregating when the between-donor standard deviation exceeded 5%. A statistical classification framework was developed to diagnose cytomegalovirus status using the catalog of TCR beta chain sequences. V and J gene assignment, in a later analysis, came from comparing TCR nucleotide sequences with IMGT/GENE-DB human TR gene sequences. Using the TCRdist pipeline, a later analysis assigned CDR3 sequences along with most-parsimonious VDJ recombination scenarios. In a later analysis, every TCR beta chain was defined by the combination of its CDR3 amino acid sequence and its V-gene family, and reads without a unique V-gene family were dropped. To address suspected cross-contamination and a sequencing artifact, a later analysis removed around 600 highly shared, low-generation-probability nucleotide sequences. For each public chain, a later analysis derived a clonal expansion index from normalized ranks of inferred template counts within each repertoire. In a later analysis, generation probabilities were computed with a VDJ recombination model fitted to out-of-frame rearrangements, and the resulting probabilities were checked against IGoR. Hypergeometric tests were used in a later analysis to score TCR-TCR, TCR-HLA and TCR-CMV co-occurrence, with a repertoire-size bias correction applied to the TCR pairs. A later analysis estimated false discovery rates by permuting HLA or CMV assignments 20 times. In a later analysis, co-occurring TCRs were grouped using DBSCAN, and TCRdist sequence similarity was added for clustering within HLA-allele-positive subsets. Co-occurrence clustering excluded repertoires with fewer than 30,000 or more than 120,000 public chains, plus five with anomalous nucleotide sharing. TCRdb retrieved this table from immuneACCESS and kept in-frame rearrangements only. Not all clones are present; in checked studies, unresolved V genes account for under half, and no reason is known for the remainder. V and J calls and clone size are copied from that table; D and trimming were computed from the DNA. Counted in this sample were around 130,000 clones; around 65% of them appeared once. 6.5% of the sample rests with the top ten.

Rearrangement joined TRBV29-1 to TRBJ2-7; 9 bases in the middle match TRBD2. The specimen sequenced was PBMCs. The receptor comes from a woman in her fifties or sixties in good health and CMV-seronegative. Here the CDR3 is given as CSVVGREGPYEQYF. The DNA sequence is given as TGCAGCGTTGTCGGGCGGGAGGGGCCCTACGAGCAGTACTTC.